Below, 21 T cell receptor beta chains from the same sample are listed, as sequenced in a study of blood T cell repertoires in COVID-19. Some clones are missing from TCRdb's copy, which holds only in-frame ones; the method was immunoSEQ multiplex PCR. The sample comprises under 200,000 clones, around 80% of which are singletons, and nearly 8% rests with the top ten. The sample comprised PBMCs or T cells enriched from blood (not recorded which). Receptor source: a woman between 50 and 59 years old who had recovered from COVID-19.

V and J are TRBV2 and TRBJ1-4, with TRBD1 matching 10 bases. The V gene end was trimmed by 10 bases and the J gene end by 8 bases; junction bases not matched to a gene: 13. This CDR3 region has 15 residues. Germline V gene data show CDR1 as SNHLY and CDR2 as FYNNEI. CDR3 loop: CATQTGTGEGEKLFF. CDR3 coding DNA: TGTGCCACCCAGACCGGGACAGGGGAAGGGGAAAAACTGTTTTTT.

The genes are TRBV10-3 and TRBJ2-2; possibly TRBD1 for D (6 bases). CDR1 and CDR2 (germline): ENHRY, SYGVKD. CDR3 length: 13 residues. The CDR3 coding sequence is TGTGCATTAGGACAGCCGAGGGCCGGGGAGCTGTTTTTT. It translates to CALGQPRAGELFF.

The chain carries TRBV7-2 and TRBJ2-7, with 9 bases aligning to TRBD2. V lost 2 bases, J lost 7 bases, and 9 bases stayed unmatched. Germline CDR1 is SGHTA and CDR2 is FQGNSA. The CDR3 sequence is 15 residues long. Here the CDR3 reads CASSLSPSGGLEQYF. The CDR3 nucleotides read TGTGCCAGCAGCTTATCACCAAGCGGGGGGCTGGAGCAGTACTTC.

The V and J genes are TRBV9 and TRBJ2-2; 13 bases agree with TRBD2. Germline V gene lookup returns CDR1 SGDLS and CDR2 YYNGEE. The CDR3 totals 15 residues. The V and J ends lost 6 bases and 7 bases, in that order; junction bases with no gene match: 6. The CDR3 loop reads CASNRLAGGIGELFF. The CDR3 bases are TGTGCCAGCAACAGACTAGCGGGGGGAATCGGGGAGCTGTTTTTT.

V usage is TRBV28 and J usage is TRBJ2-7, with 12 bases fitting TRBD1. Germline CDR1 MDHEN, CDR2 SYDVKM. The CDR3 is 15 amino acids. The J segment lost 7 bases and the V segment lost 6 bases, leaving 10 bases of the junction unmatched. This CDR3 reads CASSLPGQGAREQYF. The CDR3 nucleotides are TGTGCCAGCAGCCTCCCGGGACAGGGGGCGAGAGAGCAGTACTTC. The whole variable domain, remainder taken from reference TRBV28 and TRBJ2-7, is DVKVTQSSRYLVKRTGEKVFLECVQDMDHENMFWYRQDPGLGLRLIYFSYDVKMKEKGDIPEGYSVSREKKERFSLILESASTNQTSMYLCASSLPGQGAREQYFGPGTRLTVT.

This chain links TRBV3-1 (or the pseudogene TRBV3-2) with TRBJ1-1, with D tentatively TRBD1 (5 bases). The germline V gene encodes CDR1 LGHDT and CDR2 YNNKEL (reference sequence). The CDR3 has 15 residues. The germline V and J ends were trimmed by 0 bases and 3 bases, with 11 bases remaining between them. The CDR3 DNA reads TGTGCCAGCAGCCAAGAGGGCGGGGGTTACACTGAAGCTTTCTTT. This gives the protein CASSQEGGGYTEAFF.

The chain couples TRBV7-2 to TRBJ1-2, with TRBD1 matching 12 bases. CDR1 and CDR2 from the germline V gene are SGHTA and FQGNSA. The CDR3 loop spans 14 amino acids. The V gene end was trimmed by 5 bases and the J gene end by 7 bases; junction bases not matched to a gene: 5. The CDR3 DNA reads TGTGCCAGCAGCCGCCCGGGACAGGGGGCTGGCTACACCTTC. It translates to CASSRPGQGAGYTF.

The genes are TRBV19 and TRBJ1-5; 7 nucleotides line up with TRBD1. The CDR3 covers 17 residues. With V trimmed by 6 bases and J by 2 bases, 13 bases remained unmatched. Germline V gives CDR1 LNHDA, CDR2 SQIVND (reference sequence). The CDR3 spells CASSLRNRGYGNQPQHF. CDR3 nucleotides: TGTGCCAGTAGCCTCCGTAACAGGGGATATGGCAATCAGCCCCAGCATTTT.

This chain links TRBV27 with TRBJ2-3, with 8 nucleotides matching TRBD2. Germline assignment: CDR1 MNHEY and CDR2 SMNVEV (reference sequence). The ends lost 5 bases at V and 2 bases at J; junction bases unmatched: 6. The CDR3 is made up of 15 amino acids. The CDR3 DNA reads TGTGCCAGCAGTCCGGAGCGGGGGATCACAGATACGCAGTATTTT. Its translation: CASSPERGITDTQYF.

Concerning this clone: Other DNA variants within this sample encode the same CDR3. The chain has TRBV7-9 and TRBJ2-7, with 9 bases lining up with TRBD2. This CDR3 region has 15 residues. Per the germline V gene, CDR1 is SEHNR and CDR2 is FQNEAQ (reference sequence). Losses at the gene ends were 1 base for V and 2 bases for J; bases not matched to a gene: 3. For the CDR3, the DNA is TGTGCCAGCAGCTTAGGCGCTAGCGGGACCTACGAGCAGTACTTC. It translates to CASSLGASGTYEQYF.

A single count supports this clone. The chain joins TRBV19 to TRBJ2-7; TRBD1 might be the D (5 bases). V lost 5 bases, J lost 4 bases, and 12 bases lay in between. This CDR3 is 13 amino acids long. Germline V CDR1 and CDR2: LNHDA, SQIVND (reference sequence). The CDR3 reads CASSPRTYYEQYF. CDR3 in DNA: TGTGCCAGTAGTCCACGGACATATTACGAGCAGTACTTC.

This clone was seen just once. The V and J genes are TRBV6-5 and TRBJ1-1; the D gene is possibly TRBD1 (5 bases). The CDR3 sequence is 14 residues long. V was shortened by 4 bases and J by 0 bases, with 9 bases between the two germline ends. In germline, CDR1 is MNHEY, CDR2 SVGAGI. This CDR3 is CASSSWGLNTEAFF. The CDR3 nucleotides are TGTGCCAGCAGTTCCTGGGGCCTGAACACTGAAGCTTTCTTT.

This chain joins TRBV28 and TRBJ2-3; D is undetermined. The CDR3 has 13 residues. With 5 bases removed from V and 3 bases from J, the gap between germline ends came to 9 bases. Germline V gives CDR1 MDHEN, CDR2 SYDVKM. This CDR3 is CASSPGATDTQYF. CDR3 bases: TGTGCCAGCAGTCCAGGCGCTACAGATACGCAGTATTTT.

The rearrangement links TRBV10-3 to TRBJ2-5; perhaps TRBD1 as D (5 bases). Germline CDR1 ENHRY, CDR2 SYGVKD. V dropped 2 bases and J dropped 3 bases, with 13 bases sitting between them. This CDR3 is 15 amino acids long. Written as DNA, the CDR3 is TGTGCCATCAGTGAGCCCCGACAGTCCAAAGAGACCCAGTACTTC. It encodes CAISEPRQSKETQYF.

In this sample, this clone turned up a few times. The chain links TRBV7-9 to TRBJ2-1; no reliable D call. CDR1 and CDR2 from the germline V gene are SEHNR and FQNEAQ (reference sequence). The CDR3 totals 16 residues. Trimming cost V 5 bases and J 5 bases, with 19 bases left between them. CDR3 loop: CASSLARQLMNNEQFF. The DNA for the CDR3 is TGTGCCAGCAGCCTCGCGCGGCAGCTCATGAACAATGAGCAGTTCTTC.

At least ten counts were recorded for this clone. CDR3 in DNA: TGTGCCAGCAGCCAAGGACTAGCGGGGGGGCCCTCCTACGAGCAGTACTTC. Translating it yields CASSQGLAGGPSYEQYF. The V call is TRBV3-1 (or the pseudogene TRBV3-2), the J call TRBJ2-7, with 14 bases identical to TRBD2. CDR3 length equals 17 residues. Germline lookup yields CDR1 LGHDT and CDR2 YNNKEL (reference sequence). Losses at the gene ends were 1 base for V and 0 bases for J; bases not matched to a gene: 2.

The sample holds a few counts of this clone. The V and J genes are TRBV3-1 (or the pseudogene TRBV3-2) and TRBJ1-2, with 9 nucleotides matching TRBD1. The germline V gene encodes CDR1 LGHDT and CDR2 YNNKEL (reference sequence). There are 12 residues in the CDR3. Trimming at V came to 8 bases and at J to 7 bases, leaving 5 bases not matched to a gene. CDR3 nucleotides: TGTGCCAGCGGACAGGGGATCGTTGGCTACACCTTC. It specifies CASGQGIVGYTF.

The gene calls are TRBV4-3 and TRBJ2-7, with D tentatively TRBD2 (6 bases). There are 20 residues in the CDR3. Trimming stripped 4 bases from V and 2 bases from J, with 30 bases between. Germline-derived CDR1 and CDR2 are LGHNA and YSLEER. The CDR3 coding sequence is TGCGCCAGCAGCCTTGAATTACAGGTCTCGCCGCAGCGGGCGGCCTACGAGCAGTACTTC. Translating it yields CASSLELQVSPQRAAYEQYF.

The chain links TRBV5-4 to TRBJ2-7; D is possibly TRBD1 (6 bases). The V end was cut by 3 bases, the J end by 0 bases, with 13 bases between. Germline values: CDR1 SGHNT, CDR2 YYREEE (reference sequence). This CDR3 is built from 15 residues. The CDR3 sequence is CASSWAAGDSYEQYF. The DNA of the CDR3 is TGTGCCAGCAGCTGGGCGGCAGGGGACTCCTACGAGCAGTACTTC.

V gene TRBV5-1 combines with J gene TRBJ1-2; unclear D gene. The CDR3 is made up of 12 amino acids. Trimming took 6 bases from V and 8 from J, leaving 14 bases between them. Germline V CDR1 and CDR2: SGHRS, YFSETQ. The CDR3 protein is CASTDSRRGYTF. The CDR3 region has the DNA TGCGCCAGCACCGACTCGCGACGGGGCTACACCTTC.

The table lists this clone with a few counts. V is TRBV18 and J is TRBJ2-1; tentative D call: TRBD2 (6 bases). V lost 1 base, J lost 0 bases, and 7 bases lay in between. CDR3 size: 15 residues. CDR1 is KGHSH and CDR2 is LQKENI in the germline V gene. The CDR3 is CASSPRGVSYNEQFF. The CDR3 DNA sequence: TGTGCCAGCTCACCACGGGGGGTCTCCTACAATGAGCAGTTCTTC.